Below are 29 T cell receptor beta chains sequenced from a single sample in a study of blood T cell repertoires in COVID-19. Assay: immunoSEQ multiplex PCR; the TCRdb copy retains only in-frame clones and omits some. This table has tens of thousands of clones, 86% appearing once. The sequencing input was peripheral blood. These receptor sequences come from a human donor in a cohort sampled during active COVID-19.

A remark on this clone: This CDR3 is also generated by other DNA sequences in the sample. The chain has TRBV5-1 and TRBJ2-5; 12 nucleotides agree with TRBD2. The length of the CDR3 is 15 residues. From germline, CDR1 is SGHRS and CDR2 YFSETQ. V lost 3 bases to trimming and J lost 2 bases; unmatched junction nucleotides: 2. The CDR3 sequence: CASSSLAGGQETQYF. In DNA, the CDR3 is TGCGCCAGCAGCTCTCTAGCGGGAGGGCAAGAGACCCAGTACTTC.

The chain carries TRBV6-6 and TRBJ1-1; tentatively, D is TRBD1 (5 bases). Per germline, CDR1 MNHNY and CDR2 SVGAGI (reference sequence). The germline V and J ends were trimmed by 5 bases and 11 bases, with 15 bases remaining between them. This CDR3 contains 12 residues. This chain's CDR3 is CASSPRAGMAFF. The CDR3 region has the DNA TGTGCCAGCAGTCCCCGCGCAGGGATGGCTTTCTTT.

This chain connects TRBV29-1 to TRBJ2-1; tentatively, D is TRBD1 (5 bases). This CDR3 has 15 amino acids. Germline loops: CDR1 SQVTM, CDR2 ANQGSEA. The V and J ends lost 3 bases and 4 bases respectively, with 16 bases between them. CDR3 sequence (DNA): TGCAGCGTTGACTCGCTAGGGGTTTCATACAATGAGCAGTTCTTC. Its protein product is CSVDSLGVSYNEQFF.

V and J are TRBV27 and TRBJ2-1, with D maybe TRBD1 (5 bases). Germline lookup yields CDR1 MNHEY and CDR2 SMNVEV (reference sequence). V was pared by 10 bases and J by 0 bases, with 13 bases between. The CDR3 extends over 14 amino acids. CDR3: CATKWQGSYNEQFF. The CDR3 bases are TGTGCCACCAAGTGGCAGGGCTCCTACAATGAGCAGTTCTTC.

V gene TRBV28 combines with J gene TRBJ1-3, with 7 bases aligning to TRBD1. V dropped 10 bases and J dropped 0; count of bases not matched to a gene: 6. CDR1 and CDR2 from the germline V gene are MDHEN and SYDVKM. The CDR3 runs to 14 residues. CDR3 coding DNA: TGTGCCACCGGGGACAGACCCTCTGGAAACACCATATATTTT. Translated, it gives CATGDRPSGNTIYF.

The chain's CDR3 is CASREGGPPYEQYF. In DNA form, the CDR3 reads TGTGCCAGCAGGGAGGGGGGGCCTCCCTACGAGCAGTACTTC. The genes are TRBV6-5 and TRBJ2-7; perhaps TRBD2 as D (7 bases). This CDR3 spans 14 amino acids. CDR1 and CDR2 (germline): MNHEY, SVGAGI. V lost 6 bases to trimming and J lost 2 bases, with 14 bases between them.

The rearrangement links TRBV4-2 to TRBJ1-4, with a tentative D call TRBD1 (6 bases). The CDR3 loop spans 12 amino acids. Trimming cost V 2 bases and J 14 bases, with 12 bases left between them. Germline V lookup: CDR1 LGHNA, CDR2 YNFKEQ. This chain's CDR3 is CASSQYRVGLFF. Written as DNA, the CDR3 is TGTGCCAGCAGCCAATACAGGGTAGGGCTGTTTTTT.

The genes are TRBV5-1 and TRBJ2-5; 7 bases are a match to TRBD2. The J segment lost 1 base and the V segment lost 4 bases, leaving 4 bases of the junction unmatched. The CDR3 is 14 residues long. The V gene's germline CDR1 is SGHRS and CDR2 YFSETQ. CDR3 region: CASSVTGGQETQYF. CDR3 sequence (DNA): TGCGCCAGCAGCGTGACGGGGGGCCAAGAGACCCAGTACTTC.

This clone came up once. CDR3 in DNA: TGTGCCAGCAGCTTAACTCAGGGAAGTCAGCCCCAGCATTTT. Its protein product is CASSLTQGSQPQHF. The chain carries TRBV7-2 and TRBJ1-5; D might be TRBD1 (5 bases). This CDR3 region has 14 residues. V lost 2 bases and J lost 6, with 11 bases in between. CDR1 and CDR2 from the germline V gene are SGHTA and FQGNSA.

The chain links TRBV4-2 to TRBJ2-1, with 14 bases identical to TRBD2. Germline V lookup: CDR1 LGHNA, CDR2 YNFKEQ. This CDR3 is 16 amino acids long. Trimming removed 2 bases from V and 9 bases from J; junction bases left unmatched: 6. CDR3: CASSQIGLAGGLEQFF. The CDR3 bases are TGTGCCAGCAGCCAAATCGGACTAGCGGGGGGACTTGAGCAGTTCTTC.

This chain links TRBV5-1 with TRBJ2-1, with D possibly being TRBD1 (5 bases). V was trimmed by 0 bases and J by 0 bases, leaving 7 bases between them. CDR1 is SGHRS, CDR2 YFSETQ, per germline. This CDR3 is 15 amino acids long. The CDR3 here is CASSLGGLSYNEQFF. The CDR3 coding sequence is TGCGCCAGCAGCTTGGGGGGCCTCTCCTACAATGAGCAGTTCTTC.

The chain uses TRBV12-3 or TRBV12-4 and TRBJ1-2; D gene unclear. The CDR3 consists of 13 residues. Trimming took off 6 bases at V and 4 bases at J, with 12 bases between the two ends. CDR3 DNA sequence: TGTGCCAGCAGCCCCGAGAGAAGCTATGGCTACACCTTC. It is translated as CASSPERSYGYTF.

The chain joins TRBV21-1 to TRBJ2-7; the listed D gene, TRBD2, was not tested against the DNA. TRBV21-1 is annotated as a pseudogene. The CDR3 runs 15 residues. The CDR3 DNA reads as TGTGCCAGCAGCGGAGGGACTAGCAGCAACTACGAGCAGTACTTC. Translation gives CASSGGTSSNYEQYF.

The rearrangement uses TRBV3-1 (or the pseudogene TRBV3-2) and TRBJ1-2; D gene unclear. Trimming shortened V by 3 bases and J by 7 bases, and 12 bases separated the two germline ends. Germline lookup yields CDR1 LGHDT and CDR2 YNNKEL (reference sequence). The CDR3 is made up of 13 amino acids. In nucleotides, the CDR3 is TGTGCCAGCAGCCACCGAGAGCCAAGTGGCTACACCTTC. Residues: CASSHREPSGYTF.

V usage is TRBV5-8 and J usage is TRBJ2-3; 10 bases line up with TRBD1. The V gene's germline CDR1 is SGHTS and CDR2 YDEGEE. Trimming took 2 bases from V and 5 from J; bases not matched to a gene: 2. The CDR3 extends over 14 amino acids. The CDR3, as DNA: TGTGCCAGCAGCTTAGGACAGGGGGGAGATACGCAGTATTTT. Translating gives CASSLGQGGDTQYF.

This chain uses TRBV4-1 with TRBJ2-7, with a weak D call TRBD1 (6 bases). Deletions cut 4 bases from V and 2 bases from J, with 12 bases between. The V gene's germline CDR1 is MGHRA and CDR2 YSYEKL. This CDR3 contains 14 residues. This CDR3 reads CASSRNREPYEQYF. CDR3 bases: TGCGCCAGCAGCCGAAACAGGGAACCCTACGAGCAGTACTTC.

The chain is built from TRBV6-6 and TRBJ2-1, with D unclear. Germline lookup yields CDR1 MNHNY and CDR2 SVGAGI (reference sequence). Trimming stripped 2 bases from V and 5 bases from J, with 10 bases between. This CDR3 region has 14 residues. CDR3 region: CASSYRAANNEQFF. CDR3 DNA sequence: TGTGCCAGCAGTTACCGCGCCGCTAACAATGAGCAGTTCTTC.

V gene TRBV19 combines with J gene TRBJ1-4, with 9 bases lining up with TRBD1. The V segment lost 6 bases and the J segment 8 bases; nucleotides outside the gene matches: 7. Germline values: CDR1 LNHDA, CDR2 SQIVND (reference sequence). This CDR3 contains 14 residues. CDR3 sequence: CASSPGQGKEKLFF. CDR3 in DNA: TGTGCCAGTAGCCCGGGACAGGGCAAAGAAAAACTGTTTTTT.

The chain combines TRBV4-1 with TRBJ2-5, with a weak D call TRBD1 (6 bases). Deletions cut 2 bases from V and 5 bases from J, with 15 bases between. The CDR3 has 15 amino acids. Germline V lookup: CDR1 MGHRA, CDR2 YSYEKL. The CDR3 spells CASSQWDQGTETQYF. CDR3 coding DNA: TGCGCCAGCAGCCAATGGGACCAGGGGACGGAGACCCAGTACTTC.

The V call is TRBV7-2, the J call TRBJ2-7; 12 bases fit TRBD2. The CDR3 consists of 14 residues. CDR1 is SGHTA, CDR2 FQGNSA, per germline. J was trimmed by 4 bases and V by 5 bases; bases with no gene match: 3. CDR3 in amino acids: CASSRTSGKYEQYF. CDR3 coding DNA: TGTGCCAGCAGCCGGACTAGCGGGAAATACGAGCAGTACTTC.

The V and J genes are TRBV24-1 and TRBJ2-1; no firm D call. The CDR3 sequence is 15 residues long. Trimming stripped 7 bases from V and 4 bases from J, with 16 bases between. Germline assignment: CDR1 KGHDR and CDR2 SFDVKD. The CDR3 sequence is CATSGENSIYNEQFF. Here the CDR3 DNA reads TGTGCCACCAGCGGCGAGAACAGCATATACAATGAGCAGTTCTTC.

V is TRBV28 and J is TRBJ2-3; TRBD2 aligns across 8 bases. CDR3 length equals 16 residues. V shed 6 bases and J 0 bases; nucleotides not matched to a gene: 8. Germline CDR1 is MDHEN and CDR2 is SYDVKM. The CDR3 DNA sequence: TGTGCCAGCAGCTCCGGGAGGGCGGGAAGCACAGATACGCAGTATTTT. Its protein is CASSSGRAGSTDTQYF.

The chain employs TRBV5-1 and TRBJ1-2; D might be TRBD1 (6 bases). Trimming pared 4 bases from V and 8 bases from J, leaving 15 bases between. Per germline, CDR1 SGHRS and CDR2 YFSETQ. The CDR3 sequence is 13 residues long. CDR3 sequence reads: CASSPVTGQGYTF. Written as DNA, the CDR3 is TGCGCCAGCAGCCCCGTTACAGGGCAAGGCTACACCTTC.

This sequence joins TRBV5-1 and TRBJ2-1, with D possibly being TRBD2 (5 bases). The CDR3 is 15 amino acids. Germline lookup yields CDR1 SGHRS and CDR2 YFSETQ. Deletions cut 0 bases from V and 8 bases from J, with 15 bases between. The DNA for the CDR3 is TGCGCCAGCAGCTTGGCTGTAGCGACCACGGATGAGCAGTTCTTC. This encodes CASSLAVATTDEQFF.

For the CDR3, the DNA is TGTGCCAGCAGCTTAGGGGGGCTAGCGGGATCGCCCTCCTACGAGCAGTACTTC. Translated, it gives CASSLGGLAGSPSYEQYF. The chain has TRBV7-9 and TRBJ2-7; 9 bases are a match to TRBD2. The CDR3 totals 18 residues. Germline trimming cut 1 base from V and 0 bases from J; bases unmatched to any gene: 10. Germline CDR1 SEHNR, CDR2 FQNEAQ (reference sequence).

CDR3 nucleotides: TGTGCCAGCAGTGAAGACTTGTATCAGCCCCAGCATTTT. It specifies CASSEDLYQPQHF. The chain couples TRBV2 to TRBJ1-5; the D is unclear. CDR1 and CDR2 from the germline V gene are SNHLY and FYNNEI. The germline V and J ends were trimmed by 1 base and 5 bases, with 6 bases remaining between them. CDR3 length: 13 residues. Drawing the rest from reference TRBV2 and TRBJ1-5, the complete variable domain is EPEVTQTPSHQVTQMGQEVILRCVPISNHLYFYWYRQILGQKVEFLVSFYNNEISEKSEIFDDQFSVERPDGSNFTLKIRSTKLEDSAMYFCASSEDLYQPQHFGDGTRLSIL.

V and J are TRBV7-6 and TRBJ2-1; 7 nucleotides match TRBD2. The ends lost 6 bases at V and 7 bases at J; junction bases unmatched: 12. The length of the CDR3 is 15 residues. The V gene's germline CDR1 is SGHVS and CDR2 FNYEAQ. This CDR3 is CASSPVVASGNEQFF. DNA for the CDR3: TGTGCCAGCAGTCCAGTAGTGGCTAGCGGAAATGAGCAGTTCTTC.

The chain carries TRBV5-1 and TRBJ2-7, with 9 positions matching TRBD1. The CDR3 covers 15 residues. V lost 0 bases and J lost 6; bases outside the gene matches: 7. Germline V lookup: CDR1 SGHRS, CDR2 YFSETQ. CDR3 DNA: TGCGCCAGCAGCTTGGGGGGACAGGGACATTCCGAGCAGTACTTC. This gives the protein CASSLGGQGHSEQYF.

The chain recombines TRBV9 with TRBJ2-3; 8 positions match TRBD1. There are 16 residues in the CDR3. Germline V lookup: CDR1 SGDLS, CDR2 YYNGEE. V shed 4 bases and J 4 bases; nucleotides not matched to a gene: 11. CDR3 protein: CASSPRTGKGPDTQYF. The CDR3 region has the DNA TGTGCCAGCAGCCCAAGGACAGGGAAAGGGCCAGATACGCAGTATTTT.